This record covers a single TCR beta chain. Its target is not known. The data were produced by immunoSEQ multiplex PCR, yet TCRdb's version contains in-frame clones alone and is incomplete. The sample has 75,000 to 80,000 clones, about three quarters seen once. These data originate in a study of T cell responses to AZD1222 COVID-19 vaccine. Study-wide results and caveats: There were repertoire samples only from the period after the peak T cell response. Only a handful of AZD1222 recipients, roughly six in all, had baseline seropositivity. Two AZD1222 administrations were followed by greater Spike-specific TCR breadth and depth.

CDR1 and CDR2 (germline): SGHDT, YYEEEE. The CDR3 totals 16 residues. V lost 1 base and J 2 bases, leaving 16 bases between the germline ends. The sample here was peripheral blood, taken 28 days after the second dose of the MenACWY control vaccine. This clonotype was obtained from an adult who received the MenACWY meningococcal vaccine as a control. The V gene is TRBV5-6, the J gene TRBJ2-7; D remains unclear. The CDR3 nucleotides read TGTGCCAGCAGCTTGCGGGCAACTCCCCTGCCCTACGAGCAGTACTTC. Protein sequence: CASSLRATPLPYEQYF.